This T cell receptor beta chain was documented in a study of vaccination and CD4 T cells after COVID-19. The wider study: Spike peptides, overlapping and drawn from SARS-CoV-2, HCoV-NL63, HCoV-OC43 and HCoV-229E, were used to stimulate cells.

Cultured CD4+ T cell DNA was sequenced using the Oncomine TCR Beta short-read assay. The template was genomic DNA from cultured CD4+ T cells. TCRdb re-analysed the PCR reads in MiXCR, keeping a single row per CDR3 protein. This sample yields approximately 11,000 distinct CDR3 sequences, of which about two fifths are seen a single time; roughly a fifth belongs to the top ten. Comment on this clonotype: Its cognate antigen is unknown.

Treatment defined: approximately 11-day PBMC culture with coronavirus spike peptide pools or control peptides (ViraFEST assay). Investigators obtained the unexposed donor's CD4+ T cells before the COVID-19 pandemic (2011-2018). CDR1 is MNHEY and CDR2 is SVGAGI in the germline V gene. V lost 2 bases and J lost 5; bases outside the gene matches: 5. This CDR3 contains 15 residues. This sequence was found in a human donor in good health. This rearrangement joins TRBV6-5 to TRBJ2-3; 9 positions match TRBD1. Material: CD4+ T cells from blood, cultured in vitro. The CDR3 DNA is TGTGCCAGCAGTTACCGGGACAGGGTTGAAGATACGCAGTATTTT. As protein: CASSYRDRVEDTQYF.